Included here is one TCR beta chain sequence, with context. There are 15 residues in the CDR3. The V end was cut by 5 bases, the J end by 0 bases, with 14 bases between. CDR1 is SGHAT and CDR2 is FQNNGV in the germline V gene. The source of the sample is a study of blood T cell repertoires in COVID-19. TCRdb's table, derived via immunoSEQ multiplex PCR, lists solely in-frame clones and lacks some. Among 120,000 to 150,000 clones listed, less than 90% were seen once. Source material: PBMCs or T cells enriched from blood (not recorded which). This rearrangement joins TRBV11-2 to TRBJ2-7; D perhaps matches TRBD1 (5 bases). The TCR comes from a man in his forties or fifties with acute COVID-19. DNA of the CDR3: TGTGCCAGCAGCCCAAGTAGGGGCGTCTCCTACGAGCAGTACTTC. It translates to CASSPSRGVSYEQYF. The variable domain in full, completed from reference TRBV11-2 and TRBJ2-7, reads EAGVAQSPRYKIIEKRQSVAFWCNPISGHATLYWYQQILGQGPKLLIQFQNNGVVDDSQLPKDRFSAERLKGVDSTLKIQPAKLEDSAVYLCASSPSRGVSYEQYFGPGTRLTVT.